The 21 T cell receptor beta chains presented below share a single source sample, sequenced in a study of shared clonotypes between healthy human individuals. Sequencing used immunoSEQ multiplex PCR; TCRdb keeps in-frame clones, though not all of them. The data show roughly 1,800,000 clones, just under 95% seen once. CD45RO negativity and positive selection for CCR7 defined naive CD8 cells, a population that excluded terminally differentiated effector memory CD45RA+ cells. Material: naive CD8+ T cells sorted from blood. Receptors originate from a man aged 18 to 30 in good health.

Here the CDR3 DNA reads TGTGCCAGTAGTATCATGGATTTCACAGATACGCAGTATTTT. It encodes CASSIMDFTDTQYF. The rearrangement joins TRBV19 to TRBJ2-3; no firm D call. The CDR3 has 14 residues. V lost 3 bases to trimming and J lost 2 bases, with 9 bases between them. CDR1 is LNHDA, CDR2 SQIVND, per germline (reference sequence).

The gene calls are TRBV5-8 and TRBJ2-7; D unresolved. Trimming removed 0 bases from V and 7 bases from J, with 11 bases in between. Germline loops: CDR1 SGHTS, CDR2 YDEGEE. The CDR3 totals 13 residues. The CDR3 protein is CASSLASAGEQYF. CDR3 bases: TGTGCCAGCAGCTTGGCCAGTGCCGGGGAGCAGTACTTC. Looking up the rest from reference TRBV5-8 and TRBJ2-7 gives the full variable domain: EAGVTQSPTHLIKTRGQQATLRCSPISGHTSVYWYQQALGLGLQFLLWYDEGEERNRGNFPPRFSGRQFPNYSSELNVNALELEDSALYLCASSLASAGEQYFGPGTRLTVT.

V and J are TRBV5-1 and TRBJ1-3, with 8 bases lining up with TRBD1. This CDR3 region has 16 residues. V lost 1 base to trimming and J lost 4 bases; unmatched junction nucleotides: 7. Looked up from germline, CDR1 is SGHRS and CDR2 is YFSETQ. In DNA form, the CDR3 reads TGCGCCAGCAGCTTGTTGTCAGGGGGCCTCGGAAACACCATATATTTT. It encodes CASSLLSGGLGNTIYF.

The chain combines TRBV7-6 with TRBJ1-4; 7 bases match TRBD1. The CDR3 is 15 residues long. With 5 bases clipped from V and 8 bases from J, the junction kept 11 bases outside the gene matches. The germline gives CDR1 SGHVS, CDR2 FNYEAQ. The CDR3 sequence is CASSNSRTGDEKLFF. CDR3 coding DNA: TGTGCCAGCAGCAACTCCCGCACAGGGGACGAAAAACTGTTTTTT.

Note on this clone: Other DNA sequences from this sample encode an identical CDR3 as well. J is TRBJ1-2 and V is TRBV28, with a weak D call TRBD1 (5 bases). Germline V lookup: CDR1 MDHEN, CDR2 SYDVKM. V was cut by 3 bases and J by 5 bases, with 7 bases left in between. This CDR3 is built from 12 residues. For the CDR3, the DNA is TGTGCCAGCAGTTTGGGGGATTATGGCTACACCTTC. Residues: CASSLGDYGYTF.

The V call is TRBV10-3, the J call TRBJ1-2; 8 bases fit TRBD1. With 3 bases clipped from V and 8 bases from J, the junction kept 17 bases outside the gene matches. CDR1 and CDR2 from the germline V gene are ENHRY and SYGVKD. This CDR3 comprises 17 residues. The CDR3 coding sequence is TGTGCCATCAGTGATGGTTCTGGCAGGGGGCGAGATGAGGGCTACACCTTC. Its translation: CAISDGSGRGRDEGYTF.

The chain's CDR3 is CASSLDHGLTSGYTF. CDR3 in DNA: TGTGCCAGCAGCTTAGATCATGGCCTCACCAGCGGCTACACCTTC. The chain combines TRBV11-2 with TRBJ1-2, with D unresolved. The CDR3 has 15 residues. Between the trimmed V and J ends, which lost 0 bases and 8 bases, there was a span of 16 bases. Germline lookup yields CDR1 SGHAT and CDR2 FQNNGV.

This clone was seen only once. V is TRBV27 and J is TRBJ2-1, with 8 bases that match TRBD1. Germline V gene data show CDR1 as MNHEY and CDR2 as SMNVEV (reference sequence). V shed 6 bases, J shed 2 bases, and the junction held 3 bases outside the gene matches. CDR3 length: 14 residues. CDR3 loop: CASSRTGPYNEQFF. The CDR3 DNA follows: TGTGCCAGCAGCCGGACAGGGCCCTACAATGAGCAGTTCTTC.

This chain connects TRBV5-6 to TRBJ2-5; 11 bases agree with TRBD1. The germline V gene has CDR1 SGHDT and CDR2 YYEEEE. Trimming took 3 bases from V and 3 from J; bases not matched to a gene: 1. This CDR3 is 14 amino acids long. This CDR3 is CASSWGQGEETQYF. DNA of the CDR3: TGTGCCAGCAGCTGGGGACAGGGGGAAGAGACCCAGTACTTC.

This clone was counted once. This chain links TRBV13 with TRBJ1-1; D is possibly TRBD1 (6 bases). The CDR3 length is 13 residues. V lost 2 bases, J lost 5 bases, and 9 bases lay in between. Germline CDR1 is PRHDT and CDR2 is FYEKMQ (reference sequence). This CDR3 reads CASSLTGLTEAFF. The CDR3 nucleotides are TGTGCCAGCAGCTTAACAGGGTTAACTGAAGCTTTCTTT.

Concerning this clone itself: Different DNA sequences within this sample yield the same CDR3. This rearrangement joins TRBV30 to TRBJ2-5; D call uncertain. Trimming cost V 0 bases and J 5 bases, with 4 bases left between them. Germline assignment: CDR1 GTSNPN and CDR2 SVGIG (reference sequence). The CDR3 spans 11 residues. The CDR3 sequence: CAWSVLETQYF. CDR3 bases: TGTGCCTGGAGTGTACTTGAGACCCAGTACTTC.

Written as DNA, the CDR3 is TGTGCCAGCAGCTTGAGAGGGGCGGGCTATGGCTACACCTTC. Translated, it gives CASSLRGAGYGYTF. The chain recombines TRBV5-4 with TRBJ1-2, with D possibly being TRBD1 (5 bases). V was shortened by 1 base and J by 4 bases, with 11 bases between the two germline ends. CDR3 length: 14 residues. CDR1 is SGHNT and CDR2 is YYREEE in the germline V gene (reference sequence).

The genes are TRBV27 and TRBJ2-1; 9 nucleotides line up with TRBD1. J lost 7 bases, V lost 3 bases, and 4 bases had no gene match. This CDR3 has 14 residues. In germline, CDR1 is MNHEY, CDR2 SMNVEV (reference sequence). CDR3 protein: CASSFEQGANEQFF. The CDR3 nucleotides are TGTGCCAGCAGTTTCGAACAGGGGGCGAATGAGCAGTTCTTC.

This clone was recorded once. The chain is built from TRBV28 and TRBJ2-7, with D unclear. Trimming removed 2 bases from V and 0 bases from J, with 17 bases in between. Germline V gene sequence: CDR1 MDHEN, CDR2 SYDVKM. There are 17 residues in the CDR3. As DNA, the CDR3 is TGTGCCAGCAGTTTAGGGATGGTGGGTCCCAGCTCCTACGAGCAGTACTTC. This codes for CASSLGMVGPSSYEQYF. Full variable domain (rest looked up from reference TRBV28 and TRBJ2-7): DVKVTQSSRYLVKRTGEKVFLECVQDMDHENMFWYRQDPGLGLRLIYFSYDVKMKEKGDIPEGYSVSREKKERFSLILESASTNQTSMYLCASSLGMVGPSSYEQYFGPGTRLTVT.

This clone was recorded once. The chain employs TRBV28 and TRBJ1-1; D remains unclear. Germline V gene lookup returns CDR1 MDHEN and CDR2 SYDVKM. V was shortened by 5 bases and J by 11 bases, with 24 bases between the two germline ends. The CDR3 has 15 amino acids. This CDR3 is CASSPRSSLPRVAFF. The CDR3 DNA reads as TGTGCCAGCAGTCCCCGGAGCAGCTTACCGCGCGTGGCTTTCTTT. Variable domain in full (rest from reference TRBV28 and TRBJ1-1): DVKVTQSSRYLVKRTGEKVFLECVQDMDHENMFWYRQDPGLGLRLIYFSYDVKMKEKGDIPEGYSVSREKKERFSLILESASTNQTSMYLCASSPRSSLPRVAFFGQGTRLTVV.

This chain links TRBV7-6 with TRBJ1-4, with D perhaps TRBD1 (5 bases). Per the germline V gene, CDR1 is SGHVS and CDR2 is FNYEAQ. V lost 4 bases to trimming and J lost 8 bases, with 11 bases between them. The CDR3 has 13 residues. CDR3 nucleotide sequence: TGTGCCAGCAGCTCTCTTTCAGGGGAAAAACTGTTTTTT. Residues: CASSSLSGEKLFF.

V gene TRBV10-2 combines with J gene TRBJ1-2, with 8 bases lining up with TRBD1. With 1 base clipped from V and 8 bases from J, the junction kept 6 bases outside the gene matches. Germline V gives CDR1 WSHSY, CDR2 SAAADI. The CDR3 covers 14 residues. The CDR3 nucleotides are TGCGCCAGCAGTGAGTTGGACAGGGTGTACGGCTACACCTTC. This sequence encodes CASSELDRVYGYTF.

This chain uses TRBV4-3 with TRBJ2-7, with 9 positions matching TRBD1. The CDR3 spans 16 residues. V lost 0 bases, J lost 4 bases, and 7 bases stayed unmatched. Germline CDR1 reads LGHNA; CDR2 reads YSLEER. CDR3 in amino acids: CASSQDRGQGRYEQYF. For the CDR3, the DNA is TGCGCCAGCAGCCAAGATCGGGGACAGGGAAGGTACGAGCAGTACTTC.

The rearrangement joins TRBV21-1 to TRBJ1-2; whether TRBD1, the table's D call, matches the DNA was not checked. TRBV21-1 is a known pseudogene. The CDR3 consists of 17 residues. DNA for the CDR3: TGTGCCAGCAGTGGGTGTAAGGACAGATACGAATCTTACGGCTACACCTTC. Protein product: CASSGCKDRYESYGYTF.

The chain joins TRBV7-9 to TRBJ2-7; D gene unclear. This CDR3 comprises 12 residues. Trimming pared 3 bases from V and 5 bases from J, leaving 8 bases between. The V gene's germline CDR1 is SEHNR and CDR2 FQNEAQ (reference sequence). CDR3 sequence: CASSFNTDEQYF. The CDR3 DNA follows: TGTGCCAGCAGCTTCAATACGGACGAGCAGTACTTC. Full variable domain (rest looked up from reference TRBV7-9 and TRBJ2-7): DTGVSQNPRHKITKRGQNVTFRCDPISEHNRLYWYRQTLGQGPEFLTYFQNEAQLEKSRLLSDRFSAERPKGSFSTLEIQRTEQGDSAMYLCASSFNTDEQYFGPGTRLTVT.

This chain connects TRBV7-9 to TRBJ2-4; TRBD1 or TRBD2 may be the D gene (5 bases each). Trimming removed 9 bases at V and 7 bases at J, with 16 bases between. The germline gives CDR1 SEHNR, CDR2 FQNEAQ (reference sequence). The CDR3 is 13 amino acids. CDR3 in amino acids: CAREDPGTNIQYF. The CDR3 DNA follows: TGTGCCAGGGAAGACCCCGGGACGAACATTCAGTACTTC.